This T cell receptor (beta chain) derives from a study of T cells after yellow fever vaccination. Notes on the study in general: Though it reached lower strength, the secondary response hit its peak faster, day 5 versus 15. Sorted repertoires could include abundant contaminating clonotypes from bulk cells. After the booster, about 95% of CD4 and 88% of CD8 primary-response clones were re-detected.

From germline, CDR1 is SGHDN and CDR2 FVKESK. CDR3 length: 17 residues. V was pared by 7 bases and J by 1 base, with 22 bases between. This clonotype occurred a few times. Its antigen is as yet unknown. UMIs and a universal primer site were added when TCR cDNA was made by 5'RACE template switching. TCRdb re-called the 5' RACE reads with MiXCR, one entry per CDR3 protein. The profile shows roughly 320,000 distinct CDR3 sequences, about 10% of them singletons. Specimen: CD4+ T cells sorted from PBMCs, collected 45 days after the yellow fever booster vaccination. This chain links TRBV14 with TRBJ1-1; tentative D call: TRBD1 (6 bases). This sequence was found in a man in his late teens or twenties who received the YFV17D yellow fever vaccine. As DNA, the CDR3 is TGTGCCAGCACTCCGGGACCCAGGGGCCGGGGGAACACTGAAGCTTTCTTT. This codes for CASTPGPRGRGNTEAFF.